This TCR beta chain was identified in a study of shared clonotypes between healthy human individuals. The V gene lost 3 bases and the J gene lost 7 bases, with 3 bases spanning the gap. This CDR3 is built from 9 residues. From germline, CDR1 is DFQATT and CDR2 SNEGSKA (reference sequence). On sorted subsets, replicate PCRs used about 200 ng DNA, or about 30,000 T cell genomes. Sequencing used immunoSEQ multiplex PCR; TCRdb keeps in-frame clones, though not all of them. The repertoire has about 2,200,000 clones, 93% of them found once; the top ten carry around 1.7%. As defined, naive CD8 cells were CD45RO-negative and positively selected for CCR7, with terminally differentiated effector memory CD45RA+ cells excluded. Remarks on this clone: Its antigen remains unknown.

General study findings and limits: Naive subsets, compared against memory subsets, generally had larger estimated richness values. Non-shared clonotypes had lower generation probabilities than clonotypes shared by all four sorted-subset donors. Sampling covered nothing but blood. Tissue TCR repertoires likely differ from those found in blood.

The sample was naive CD8+ T cells from PBMCs. The receptor comes from a man between 18 and 29 years old in good health. Some clones in this sample may be carry-over from other donors' samples. The genes are TRBV20-1 and TRBJ2-5; D ambiguous. The CDR3 nucleotides are TGCAGTGCTAGTATGACCCAGTACTTC. This gives the protein CSASMTQYF.